This T cell receptor beta chain was found in a study of cytomegalovirus exposure and HLA in healthy donors. Study at large: A prior analysis found roughly 110 million unique TCR beta sequences from 150 million to 200 million T cells. Study-level points and caveats: Associated with cytomegalovirus, according to the listing, were 170 or so TCR beta chains. In a later analysis, across HLA loci, associated TCR counts were highest for DRB1, lowest for HLA-C. Cytomegalovirus status was reportedly diagnosed by the classifier with high sensitivity and specificity.

The PCR used 60 Vbeta and 13 Jbeta primers. Profiled with immunoSEQ multiplex PCR; TCRdb holds only in-frame clones, not every one. This repertoire shows around 100,000 clones, around 57% found once; its top ten account for more than 4.5%. As to this clone: The antigen remains unidentified.

Trimming removed 7 bases at V and 2 bases at J, with 12 bases between. There are 13 residues in the CDR3. Germline V CDR1 and CDR2: MNHEY, SVGAGI. The TCR originated in a human donor in good health. This chain uses TRBV6-5 with TRBJ2-7; D is possibly TRBD2 (7 bases). Sequences were obtained from PBMCs. This CDR3 is CASKGGGTYEQYF. The DNA of the CDR3 is TGTGCCAGCAAGGGCGGGGGCACCTACGAGCAGTACTTC.